This entry is about one T cell receptor beta chain. It has no known antigen specificity. No much larger clonotype is one base removed from it; base qualities were not supplied. This sample is part of a study of identical twins (dated by TCRdb to 2016 to 2018). Background for the entire study: The study deep-sequenced TCR alpha and beta repertoires from monozygotic twins, unrelated adults of various ages and cord blood to test whether fetal clonotypes persist. To rule out contamination, replicate twin experiments were performed at different times with different library preparation protocols. Study-wide conclusions, independent of this receptor: A weaker excess of twin sharing was found in beta out-of-frame sequences because the signal-to-noise ratio was lowered by fewer shared sequences. Compared with coincidental sharing between unrelated individuals, out-of-frame TCR alpha sequences shared between twins showed an excess of sequences with low generation probability. Invariant T cells such as MAIT and iNKT could partly confound zero-insertion analyses, though diverse VJ usage argued against this for most clonotypes. Recombination models systematically underestimated out-of-frame TCR alpha sharing in monozygotic twins but agreed with sharing between unrelated individuals. Because the same donors could not be followed over many years, conclusions were based on cross-sectional statistical analysis. Fewer insertions were carried by abundant cord blood beta clonotypes, a similar but weaker trend appeared in young adult naive repertoires, and no such trend appeared in memory repertoires.

All donors were healthy Caucasians. The twin cohort comprised three pairs of female monozygotic twins, all aged about 18 to 30 years. Peripheral blood mononuclear cells were the source from which RNA for the TCR libraries was isolated. Libraries were made using 5' RACE. TCRdb names Illumina HiSeq 2000 as the instrument used. A universal primer binding site was added through template switching, and the final cDNA carried a unique molecular identifier so that TCR cDNA molecules could be counted accurately. Specific primers in the conserved constant-segment region were used to synthesize first-strand cDNA for TCR alpha and beta chains. Each cDNA library was double barcoded, with a SMART-Mk sample barcode plus Illumina barcodes, to control for contamination. TruSeq adapter sequences along with Illumina sample barcodes were introduced in two successive PCR steps. TCR alpha and beta cDNA libraries were sequenced on the Illumina HiSeq platform with custom primers. Under the source paper's analysis protocol: MiGEC processed the raw reads to extract unique molecular identifiers, while MiXCR was used to determine the CDR3 positions. For each individual, recombination models were inferred using an EM algorithm with the repgenHMM and IGoR tools. The analysis of shared clonotypes was done with the tcR package in R, with sharing normalized by the product of cloneset sizes. Out-of-frame nonproductive sequences were analyzed to study raw recombination free of thymic and clonal selection effects. TCRdb ran its own pipeline on the public reads, namely fastp trimming at Q25 and MiXCR clone calling, and kept in-frame beta chains. Rows merge per CDR3 protein into single entries with the most common DNA and genes. TCRdb's processing, not the study's, gives the V and J calls here. The sample profile shows 690,000 or so distinct CDR3 sequences; 8.5% to 9% of them were found once. The ten largest clones capture approximately 0.94% of the sample.

The CDR3 goes from the cysteine to the phenylalanine over 16 residues. The entry retains the CDR3 DNA only, 48 bases that are in frame from base 1. V drops 4 bases and J drops 6 bases, leaving 21 bases in between. CDR1 and CDR2, per the germline V gene, are SGHTA and FQGTGA. These sequences were also reported in another study, on yellow fever vaccine responses in identical twins. As noted in the second study: The authors reported that the T cell response to vaccination in identical twins appeared partly convergent and partly personalized. In identical twins, the study followed T cell clones that responded to the vaccine with precision.

The chain links TRBV7-3 with TRBJ1-1; matching of 6 bases hints at TRBD1 as the D gene. This TCR was sampled from a woman between 18 and 29 years old in good health. Sequenced sample: PBMCs. The nucleotide sequence is given as TGTGCCAGCAGCTCTCCGCAGGGGTTCCCCTCTCCTGAAGCTTTCTTT. Its protein product is CASSSPQGFPSPEAFF.